This T cell receptor beta chain comes out of a study of shared clonotypes between healthy human individuals. This CDR3 has 18 amino acids. V shed 4 bases, J shed 7 bases, and the junction held 17 bases outside the gene matches. Germline loops: CDR1 MGHRA, CDR2 YSYEKL. A remark on this clone: What it binds is unknown.

Method: immunoSEQ multiplex PCR; TCRdb's copy keeps in-frame clones and lacks some. The repertoire has more than 2,000,000 clones, roughly nine tenths of them found once; the top ten carry over 0.12%. Study observations and caveats: Non-shared clonotypes had lower generation probabilities than clonotypes shared by all four sorted-subset donors.

This sequence was found in a man aged 18 to 30 in good health. The V gene is TRBV4-1, the J gene TRBJ2-1; 9 positions agree with TRBD2. Material for sequencing was naive CD4+ T cells sorted from blood. Subset denoted: CD45RA+ positively selected. CDR3 in DNA: TGCGCCAGCAGCCGCGTAAACCTAGCGGGGTCGGAGGGGAATGAGCAGTTCTTC. Amino acid sequence: CASSRVNLAGSEGNEQFF.